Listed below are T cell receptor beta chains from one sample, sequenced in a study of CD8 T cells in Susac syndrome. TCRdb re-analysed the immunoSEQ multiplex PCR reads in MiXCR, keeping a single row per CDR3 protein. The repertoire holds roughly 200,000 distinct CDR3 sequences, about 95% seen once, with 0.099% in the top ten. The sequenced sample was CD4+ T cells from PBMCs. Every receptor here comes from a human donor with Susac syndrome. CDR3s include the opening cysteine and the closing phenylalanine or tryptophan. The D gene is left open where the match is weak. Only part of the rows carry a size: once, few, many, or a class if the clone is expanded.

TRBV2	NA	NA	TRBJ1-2	CASSEGTALTYGYTF	TGTGCCAGCAGTGAAGGGACAGCGTTGACATATGGCTACACCTTC
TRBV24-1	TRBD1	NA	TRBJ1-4	CATSDNRGEKLFF	TGTGCCACCAGTGATAACAGGGGTGAAAAACTGTTTTTT
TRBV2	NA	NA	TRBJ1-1	CASTTEADTEAFF	TGTGCCAGCACCACCGAGGCAGACACTGAAGCTTTCTTT
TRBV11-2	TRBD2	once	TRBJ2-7	CASSFSDGGGRQARDALYEQYF	TGTGCCAGCAGCTTCTCGGACGGGGGGGGACGACAGGCCCGAGACGCGTTATACGAGCAGTACTTC
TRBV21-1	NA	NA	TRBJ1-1	CASSPRRRWGTEAFF	TGTGCCAGCAGCCCTCGTAGGCGCTGGGGCACTGAAGCTTTCTTT
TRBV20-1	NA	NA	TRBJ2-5	CSGHPRFRQTQYF	TGCAGTGGCCACCCTAGGTTCCGACAGACCCAGTACTTC
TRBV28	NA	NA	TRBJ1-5	CASSLSGRLNQPQHF	TGTGCCAGCAGTTTAAGCGGCCGGTTAAATCAGCCCCAGCATTTT
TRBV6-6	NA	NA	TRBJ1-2	CASSFTSGNKEYGYTF	TGTGCCAGCAGTTTCACCAGTGGGAATAAGGAGTATGGCTACACCTTC
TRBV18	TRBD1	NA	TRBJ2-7	CASSPGTGISEQYF	TGTGCCAGCTCACCAGGGACAGGGATCAGCGAGCAGTACTTC
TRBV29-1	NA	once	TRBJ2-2	CSATNTGELFF	TGCAGCGCAACGAACACCGGGGAGCTGTTTTTT
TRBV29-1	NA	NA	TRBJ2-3	CSATGRTTTDTQYF	TGCAGCGCGACTGGCAGAACAACCACAGATACGCAGTATTTT
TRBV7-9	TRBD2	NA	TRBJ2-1	CASSSLASKANEQFF	TGTGCCAGCAGCTCACTAGCGTCTAAAGCGAATGAGCAGTTCTTC
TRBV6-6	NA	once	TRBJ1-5	CASSLGFYQPQHF	TGTGCCAGCAGCCTGGGGTTTTATCAGCCCCAGCATTTT
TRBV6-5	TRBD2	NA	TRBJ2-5	CASSYSTGDAGGEYF	TGTGCCAGCAGTTACTCGACGGGGGACGCCGGGGGGGAGTACTTC